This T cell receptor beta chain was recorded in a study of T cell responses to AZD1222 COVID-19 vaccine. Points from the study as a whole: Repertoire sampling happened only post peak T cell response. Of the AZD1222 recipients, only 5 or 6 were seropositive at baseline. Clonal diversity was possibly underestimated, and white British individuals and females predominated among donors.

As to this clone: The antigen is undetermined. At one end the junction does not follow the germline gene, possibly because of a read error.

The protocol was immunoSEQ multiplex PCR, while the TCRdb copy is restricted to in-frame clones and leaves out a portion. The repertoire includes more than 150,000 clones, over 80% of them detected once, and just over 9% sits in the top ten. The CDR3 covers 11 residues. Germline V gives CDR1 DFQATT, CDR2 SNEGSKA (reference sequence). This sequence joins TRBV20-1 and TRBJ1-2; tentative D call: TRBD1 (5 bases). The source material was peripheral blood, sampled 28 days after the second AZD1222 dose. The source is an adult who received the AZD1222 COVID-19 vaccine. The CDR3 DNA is TGCAGTGCTAGAGATAGGGACGAGGTCCCCTTC. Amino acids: CSARDRDEVPF.